The 27 T cell receptor beta chains below come from one sample, sequenced in a study of blood T cell repertoires in COVID-19. This table comes from immunoSEQ multiplex PCR, and its TCRdb copy is limited to in-frame clones, with some not included. The sample includes under 250,000 clones, about 80% of them seen just once. Sequencing used peripheral blood. The receptors were gathered from a man aged 50-60 years with active or convalescent COVID-19.

The chain carries TRBV30 and TRBJ1-5; D is possibly TRBD1 (5 bases). The V and J ends lost 3 bases and 4 bases respectively, with 10 bases between them. This CDR3 has 13 amino acids. Germline CDR1 and CDR2: GTSNPN and SVGIG (reference sequence). The CDR3 is CAWSGGRNQPQHF. In DNA form, the CDR3 reads TGTGCCTGGAGCGGGGGACGAAATCAGCCCCAGCATTTT.

V gene TRBV2 combines with J gene TRBJ1-2; 8 positions agree with TRBD1. Looked up from germline, CDR1 is SNHLY and CDR2 is FYNNEI. V lost 7 bases and J lost 5; bases outside the gene matches: 9. The CDR3 extends over 14 amino acids. The CDR3 DNA is TGTGCCAGCATCCAGGGGGCAAAATTGTATGGCTACACCTTC. Translation gives CASIQGAKLYGYTF.

The chain couples TRBV19 to TRBJ1-3, with D maybe TRBD1 (6 bases). V dropped 4 bases and J dropped 0 bases, with 10 bases sitting between them. CDR3 length equals 15 residues. Germline lookup yields CDR1 LNHDA and CDR2 SQIVND (reference sequence). CDR3 sequence reads: CASSNTGISGNTIYF. The CDR3 region has the DNA TGTGCCAGTAGTAATACAGGGATCTCTGGAAACACCATATATTTT.

J is TRBJ2-5 and V is TRBV9; D gene unclear. CDR1 and CDR2 from the germline V gene are SGDLS and YYNGEE. The CDR3 extends over 14 amino acids. V shed 0 bases and J shed 4 bases, with 10 bases lying between them. The CDR3 region is CASSVGPDRETQYF. CDR3 in DNA: TGTGCCAGCAGCGTAGGCCCAGATCGAGAGACCCAGTACTTC.

The chain combines TRBV9 with TRBJ2-7; 11 bases are a match to TRBD2. The CDR3 has 15 residues. The germline V gene encodes CDR1 SGDLS and CDR2 YYNGEE. J was trimmed by 4 bases and V by 0 bases; bases with no gene match: 3. The CDR3 DNA follows: TGTGCCAGCAGCGTAGCAACTAGCGGGGGTTACGAGCAGTACTTC. Protein product: CASSVATSGGYEQYF.

This chain links TRBV6-5 with TRBJ1-2, with D perhaps matching TRBD1 (6 bases). The length of the CDR3 is 13 residues. Germline V gene sequence: CDR1 MNHEY, CDR2 SVGAGI. The V and J ends lost 8 bases and 6 bases respectively, with 16 bases between them. CDR3 loop: CASSGQGIDGYTF. CDR3 nucleotides: TGTGCCAGCTCTGGGCAGGGGATCGATGGCTACACCTTC.

V gene TRBV7-9 combines with J gene TRBJ1-1; no clear D. The germline V gene has CDR1 SEHNR and CDR2 FQNEAQ (reference sequence). The length of the CDR3 is 14 residues. The V end was cut by 1 base, the J end by 2 bases, with 8 bases between. The CDR3 DNA follows: TGTGCCAGCAGCTTAGTTCAGATTAACACTGAAGCTTTCTTT. It translates to CASSLVQINTEAFF.

J is TRBJ1-2 and V is TRBV5-5; D ambiguous. Germline V gene sequence: CDR1 SGHKS, CDR2 YYEKEE (reference sequence). The V and J ends lost 1 base and 2 bases respectively, with 6 bases between them. CDR3 size: 13 residues. This CDR3 is CASSLLQNYGYTF. The DNA of the CDR3 is TGTGCCAGCAGCTTGCTACAGAACTATGGCTACACCTTC.

The CDR3 nucleotides read TGTGCCAGCAGTTTATTAGGGGGATCAGGGTCACCCCTCCACTTT. Encoded protein: CASSLLGGSGSPLHF. This chain connects TRBV27 to TRBJ1-6; maybe TRBD1 (6 bases). This CDR3 spans 15 amino acids. V was cut by 1 base and J by 10 bases, with 14 bases left in between. The germline V gene has CDR1 MNHEY and CDR2 SMNVEV (reference sequence).

V usage is TRBV7-9 and J usage is TRBJ2-3, with 11 bases matching TRBD2. V shed 3 bases and J 2 bases; nucleotides not matched to a gene: 4. CDR1 SEHNR and CDR2 FQNEAQ come from the germline V gene (reference sequence). The CDR3 is made up of 16 amino acids. Here the CDR3 reads CASSFSGLAVTDTQYF. The CDR3 DNA follows: TGTGCCAGCAGCTTCTCGGGACTAGCGGTCACAGATACGCAGTATTTT.

The chain recombines TRBV30 with TRBJ2-3; D uncertain. Per germline, CDR1 GTSNPN and CDR2 SVGIG (reference sequence). The V gene lost 4 bases and the J gene lost 6 bases, with 8 bases spanning the gap. There are 11 residues in the CDR3. The DNA for the CDR3 is TGTGCCTGGAATGGCATTGATACGCAGTATTTT. This sequence encodes CAWNGIDTQYF.

This clone occurred once. J is TRBJ2-2 and V is TRBV9; D is perhaps TRBD2 (6 bases). Trimming removed 2 bases at V and 2 bases at J, with 10 bases between. The CDR3 is made up of 15 amino acids. CDR1 SGDLS and CDR2 YYNGEE come from the germline V gene. DNA for the CDR3: TGTGCCAGCAGCGTTAGCGGAGCTAACACCGGGGAGCTGTTTTTT. Translation: CASSVSGANTGELFF.

The chain carries TRBV10-3 and TRBJ1-1; tentative D call: TRBD1 (6 bases). Germline V gene sequence: CDR1 ENHRY, CDR2 SYGVKD. CDR3 length: 17 residues. Trimming left V 0 bases short and J 5 bases short, with 19 bases between. DNA of the CDR3: TGTGCCATCAGTGAGTCGGCGGTCCGGGGGCGGGGGACTGAAGCTTTCTTT. Translating it yields CAISESAVRGRGTEAFF.

This clone occurred a few times. The chain has TRBV6-2 or TRBV6-3 and TRBJ2-7, with D hard to call. The V gene's germline CDR1 is MNHEY and CDR2 SVGEGT. Trimming took 3 bases from V and 3 from J, leaving 6 bases between them. The CDR3 loop spans 12 amino acids. Written as DNA, the CDR3 is TGTGCCAGCAGTTATGTCCGCTACGAGCAGTACTTC. It translates to CASSYVRYEQYF.

The CDR3 sequence: CASSSRVENTEAFF. CDR3 DNA sequence: TGTGCCAGCAGCTCGCGGGTAGAGAACACTGAAGCTTTCTTT. The V gene is TRBV5-4, the J gene TRBJ1-1; D unclear. From germline, CDR1 is SGHNT and CDR2 YYREEE (reference sequence). This CDR3 has 14 amino acids. V lost 3 bases and J 1 base, leaving 10 bases between the germline ends.

The chain uses TRBV7-8 and TRBJ1-5, with 8 bases aligning to TRBD1. The CDR3 runs to 13 residues. V gave up 8 bases and J gave up 4 bases; unmatched junction bases: 4. Germline CDR1 is SGHVS and CDR2 is FQNEAQ. CDR3 in DNA: TGTGCCAGCGGGACAGGAGTAAATCAGCCCCAGCATTTT. Its protein product is CASGTGVNQPQHF.

A few counts support this clone. This sample also contains other DNA sequences that code for the same CDR3. This sequence joins TRBV5-4 and TRBJ2-2, with a tentative D call TRBD2 (7 bases). CDR1 is SGHNT and CDR2 is YYREEE in the germline V gene (reference sequence). The CDR3 consists of 14 residues. V was cut by 4 bases and J by 6 bases, with 13 bases left in between. The CDR3 loop is CASSLPGGAGELFF. CDR3 nucleotides: TGTGCCAGCAGCCTCCCGGGGGGCGCCGGGGAGCTGTTTTTT.

The CDR3 region is CASSLKPSLAWGGEQFF. CDR3 DNA sequence: TGTGCCAGCAGTTTAAAGCCCTCCCTGGCCTGGGGAGGGGAGCAGTTCTTC. The chain combines TRBV7-2 with TRBJ2-1; 7 nucleotides agree with TRBD2. The CDR3 length is 17 residues. After removal of 6 bases from V and 10 bases from J, the junction contained 21 bases not matched to a gene. The germline V gene has CDR1 SGHTA and CDR2 FQGNSA.

This clone appeared once. V is TRBV9 and J is TRBJ2-7; a possible D gene is TRBD2 (6 bases). Germline V gene lookup returns CDR1 SGDLS and CDR2 YYNGEE. The CDR3 covers 15 residues. V shed 0 bases and J shed 2 bases, with 12 bases lying between them. The CDR3 sequence is CASSVAGTGTYEQYF. CDR3 sequence (DNA): TGTGCCAGCAGCGTAGCCGGGACTGGAACCTACGAGCAGTACTTC. Full variable domain (rest looked up from reference TRBV9 and TRBJ2-7): DSGVTQTPKHLITATGQRVTLRCSPRSGDLSVYWYQQSLDQGLQFLIQYYNGEERAKGNILERFSAQQFPDLHSELNLSSLELGDSALYFCASSVAGTGTYEQYFGPGTRLTVT.

This chain connects TRBV11-1 to TRBJ2-7; unclear D gene. CDR3 length equals 13 residues. V lost 0 bases, J lost 6 bases, and 9 bases lay in between. From germline, CDR1 is SGHAT and CDR2 FQDESV (reference sequence). CDR3 residues: CASSLAQPSEQYF. As DNA, the CDR3 is TGTGCCAGCAGCTTAGCTCAACCCAGCGAGCAGTACTTC. Using reference TRBV11-1 and TRBJ2-7 for the parts outside the CDR3, the full variable domain is EAEVAQSPRYKITEKSQAVAFWCDPISGHATLYWYRQILGQGPELLVQFQDESVVDDSQLPKDRFSAERLKGVDSTLKIQPAELGDSAMYLCASSLAQPSEQYFGPGTRLTVT.

V usage is TRBV6-5 and J usage is TRBJ1-2; D gene uncertain. The CDR3 sequence is 14 residues long. Germline CDR1 reads MNHEY; CDR2 reads SVGAGI. V dropped 2 bases and J dropped 0 bases, with 7 bases sitting between them. The CDR3 sequence: CASSYPTSNYGYTF. The CDR3 coding sequence is TGTGCCAGCAGTTACCCGACATCTAACTATGGCTACACCTTC.

The chain uses TRBV4-1 and TRBJ2-3; 11 bases fit TRBD1. Looked up from germline, CDR1 is MGHRA and CDR2 is YSYEKL. The CDR3 is 13 amino acids. After removal of 6 bases from V and 4 bases from J, the junction contained 0 bases not matched to a gene. CDR3 in DNA: TGCGCCAGCAGGGGACAGGGGGCAGATACGCAGTATTTT. This codes for CASRGQGADTQYF.

This chain links TRBV5-1 with TRBJ1-6; 9 bases agree with TRBD1. Germline assignment: CDR1 SGHRS and CDR2 YFSETQ. The CDR3 loop spans 15 amino acids. The ends lost 5 bases at V and 7 bases at J; junction bases unmatched: 7. The CDR3 protein is CASRPEGTGNSPLHF. CDR3 DNA sequence: TGCGCCAGCAGACCGGAGGGGACAGGGAATTCACCCCTCCACTTT.

This sequence joins TRBV5-1 and TRBJ2-1; 12 nucleotides agree with TRBD2. Germline trimming cut 0 bases from V and 8 bases from J; bases unmatched to any gene: 12. The CDR3 runs to 18 residues. Germline values: CDR1 SGHRS, CDR2 YFSETQ. DNA of the CDR3: TGCGCCAGCAGCTTGGCCTGGGCTAGCGGGGGGGCAAGGGATGAGCAGTTCTTC. Translating it yields CASSLAWASGGARDEQFF.

This rearrangement joins TRBV4-2 to TRBJ2-3; D perhaps matches TRBD2 (5 bases). Germline V gives CDR1 LGHNA, CDR2 YNFKEQ. The CDR3 runs to 17 residues. The V end was cut by 0 bases, the J end by 2 bases, with 15 bases between. CDR3 nucleotides: TGTGCCAGCAGCCAAGAAGGAACGGGAAGCAACACAGATACGCAGTATTTT. Translating gives CASSQEGTGSNTDTQYF.

V and J are TRBV7-8 and TRBJ1-5; TRBD1 matches at 12 bases. V lost 5 bases, J lost 7 bases, and 9 bases stayed unmatched. The length of the CDR3 is 16 residues. Germline V gives CDR1 SGHVS, CDR2 FQNEAQ. CDR3 sequence: CASSPRDRGRRQPQHF. CDR3 DNA: TGTGCCAGCAGCCCTAGGGACAGGGGGCGACGACAGCCCCAGCATTTT.

This clone was found once. The chain uses TRBV19 and TRBJ1-4; D gene ambiguous. The germline V gene encodes CDR1 LNHDA and CDR2 SQIVND (reference sequence). The CDR3 has 12 amino acids. Trimming cost V 5 bases and J 8 bases, with 9 bases left between them. CDR3 bases: TGTGCCAGTAGTGCTCCTGGCGAAAAACTGTTTTTT. Translated: CASSAPGEKLFF.